This T cell receptor beta chain was sequenced in a study of cytomegalovirus exposure and HLA in healthy donors. The wider study: Most donors, around 81% of over 350 genotyped, fell in the Caucasian-associated ancestry cluster.

This clone was seen just once. Its target is unknown. Study-level points and caveats: Differences between HLA loci emerged in a later analysis of TCR association rates, with DRB1 most and HLA-C fewest.

The CDR3 contains 15 residues. Trimming removed 4 bases from V and 5 bases from J; junction bases left unmatched: 10. From germline, CDR1 is SGHRS and CDR2 YFSETQ. The PCR ran on 60 Vbeta and 13 Jbeta primers. Libraries were prepared by immunoSEQ multiplex PCR; TCRdb keeps only in-frame clonotypes and omits some of them. The sample includes about 140,000 clones, roughly four fifths of them seen just once. This TCR was sampled from a man aged 18 to 30 in good health and CMV-seropositive. The sample taken for sequencing was PBMCs. The chain combines TRBV5-1 with TRBJ2-7, with 9 positions matching TRBD2. The DNA for the CDR3 is TGCGCCAGCAGCCCCCTGGCGGGAGGGCCCCACGAGCAGTACTTC. As protein: CASSPLAGGPHEQYF.